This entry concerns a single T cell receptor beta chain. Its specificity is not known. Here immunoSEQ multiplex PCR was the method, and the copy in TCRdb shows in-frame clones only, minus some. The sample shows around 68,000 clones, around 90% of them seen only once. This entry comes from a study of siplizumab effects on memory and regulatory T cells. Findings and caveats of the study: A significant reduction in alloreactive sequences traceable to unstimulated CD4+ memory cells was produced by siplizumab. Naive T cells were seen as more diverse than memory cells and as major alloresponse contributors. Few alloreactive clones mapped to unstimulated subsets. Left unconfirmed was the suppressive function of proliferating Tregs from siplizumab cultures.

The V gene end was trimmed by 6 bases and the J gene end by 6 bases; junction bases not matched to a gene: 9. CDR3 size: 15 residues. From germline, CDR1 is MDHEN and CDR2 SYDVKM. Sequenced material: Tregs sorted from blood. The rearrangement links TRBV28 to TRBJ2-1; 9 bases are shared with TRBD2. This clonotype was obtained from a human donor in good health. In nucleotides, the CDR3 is TGTGCCAGCAGGAGCGGGGGGAAGGTTGCCAATGAGCAGTTCTTC. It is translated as CASRSGGKVANEQFF. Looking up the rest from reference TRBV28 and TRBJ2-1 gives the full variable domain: DVKVTQSSRYLVKRTGEKVFLECVQDMDHENMFWYRQDPGLGLRLIYFSYDVKMKEKGDIPEGYSVSREKKERFSLILESASTNQTSMYLCASRSGGKVANEQFFGPGTRLTVL.